Each of the 28 T cell receptor beta chains below was sequenced from the same sample in a study of blood T cells in healthy people across ages. The authors ran a second PCR of about 6 to 11 cycles using a sample-barcoded 5' primer and a J-beta primer mix. TCRdb re-called the 5' RACE reads with MiXCR, one entry per CDR3 protein. The table lists around 1.5 million distinct CDR3 sequences, roughly a third of them singletons. The sequenced material came from blood. Receptor source: a woman in her twenties or thirties in good health.

This chain joins TRBV29-1 and TRBJ2-3; no firm D call. Trimming took 5 bases from V and 6 from J, leaving 9 bases between them. The germline V gene encodes CDR1 SQVTM and CDR2 ANQGSEA. The CDR3 sequence is 11 residues long. Here the CDR3 DNA reads TGCAGCGTTCAAATGGGGGATACGCAGTATTTT. As protein: CSVQMGDTQYF.

The rearrangement joins TRBV20-1 to TRBJ1-2; D is unresolved. CDR1 is DFQATT and CDR2 is SNEGSKA in the germline V gene (reference sequence). The CDR3 spans 11 residues. Trimming cost V 7 bases and J 1 base, with 7 bases left between them. This CDR3 reads CSGRDNYGYTF. The DNA of the CDR3 is TGCAGTGGCCGTGATAACTATGGCTACACCTTC.

Notes on this clonotype: Just one base apart from a much larger clone, this may be a read error. This chain links TRBV7-6 with TRBJ2-7, with a tentative D call TRBD2 (5 bases). The germline gives CDR1 SGHVS, CDR2 FNYEAQ. This CDR3 spans 13 amino acids. This CDR3 is CAGSLASRYEQYF. The CDR3 DNA is TGTGCCGGCAGCTTAGCGTCCCGCTACGAGCAGTACTTC. Combining the CDR3 with reference TRBV7-6 and TRBJ2-7 gives the whole variable domain GAGVSQSPRYKVTKRGQDVALRCDPISGHVSLYWYRQALGQGPEFLTYFNYEAQQDKSGLPNDRFSAERPEGSISTLTIQRTEQRDSAMYRCAGSLASRYEQYFGPGTRLTVT.

On this clonotype: The germline gene is not matched at one end of the junction; a read error may be the cause. The J gene is TRBJ2-1, the V gene TRBV4-1; TRBD2 is a possible D gene (7 bases). Per the germline V gene, CDR1 is MGHRA and CDR2 is YSYEKL. The CDR3 spans 15 residues. As DNA, the CDR3 is TGTGCCAGCAGCCAAGCTGCGGGGGCATTTTATGAGCAGTTCTTC. Translating it yields CASSQAAGAFYEQFF.

The V gene is TRBV15, the J gene TRBJ2-7; TRBD1 aligns across 8 bases. With V trimmed by 3 bases and J by 0 bases, 4 bases remained unmatched. The germline gives CDR1 LNHNV, CDR2 YYDKDF (reference sequence). This CDR3 region has 15 residues. CDR3 protein: CATSSGQGHSYEQYF. CDR3 nucleotide sequence: TGTGCCACCAGCAGTGGACAGGGACACTCCTACGAGCAGTACTTC.

The V gene is TRBV4-1, the J gene TRBJ2-5, with 9 bases aligning to TRBD2. In germline, CDR1 is MGHRA, CDR2 YSYEKL. CDR3 size: 16 residues. V lost 0 bases to trimming and J lost 4 bases; unmatched junction nucleotides: 6. CDR3 nucleotide sequence: TGCGCCAGCAGCCAAGAACTGGCGGGGGGGCGAGAGACCCAGTACTTC. Protein product: CASSQELAGGRETQYF.

The gene calls are TRBV4-2 and TRBJ2-7, with 9 bases lining up with TRBD2. The CDR3 has 16 residues. V lost 1 base to trimming and J lost 1 base; unmatched junction nucleotides: 5. Germline-derived CDR1 and CDR2 are LGHNA and YNFKEQ. In nucleotides, the CDR3 is TGTGCCAGCAGCCAAGTAACTAGCGGGTTATCCTACGAGCAGTACTTC. It yields the protein CASSQVTSGLSYEQYF.

This CDR3 is CASSDRGAGANVLTF. The CDR3 DNA reads TGTGCCAGCAGCGACAGGGGGGCCGGGGCCAACGTCCTGACTTTC. V and J are TRBV9 and TRBJ2-6; 8 bases agree with TRBD1. J was trimmed by 4 bases and V by 3 bases; bases with no gene match: 3. This CDR3 is 15 amino acids long. Germline loops: CDR1 SGDLS, CDR2 YYNGEE.

The table lists this clonotype with many counts. This chain joins TRBV15 and TRBJ2-7, with a tentative D call TRBD1 (6 bases). This CDR3 comprises 15 residues. In germline, CDR1 is LNHNV, CDR2 YYDKDF (reference sequence). V lost 3 bases and J lost 7, with 19 bases in between. The CDR3: CATSRERTVLGEQYF. For the CDR3, the DNA is TGTGCCACCAGCAGGGAACGGACAGTCCTTGGAGAGCAGTACTTC.

The chain couples TRBV20-1 to TRBJ2-1; tentatively, D is TRBD2 (6 bases). The CDR3 is made up of 13 amino acids. Between the trimmed V and J ends, which lost 5 bases and 5 bases, there was a span of 13 bases. Per germline, CDR1 DFQATT and CDR2 SNEGSKA (reference sequence). CDR3 coding DNA: TGCAGTGCTCGCGCGCGGGGCGACAATGAGCAGTTCTTC. As protein: CSARARGDNEQFF.

This clonotype showed up just a few times. The V gene is TRBV5-5, the J gene TRBJ1-2; the match to TRBD1 covers 7 bases. CDR3 length: 13 amino acids. Germline assignment: CDR1 SGHKS and CDR2 YYEKEE (reference sequence). V gave up 4 bases and J gave up 8 bases; unmatched junction bases: 8. The CDR3 loop is CASSLYRGGGYTF. The CDR3 region has the DNA TGTGCCAGCAGCCTATACAGGGGTGGAGGCTACACCTTC.

Comment on this clonotype: Germline and junction disagree at one end, which may indicate a read error. CDR3 amino acids: CARSSTRNTDTQYF. The DNA for the CDR3 is TGTGCCCGCAGCTCGACTAGGAATACAGATACGCAGTATTTT. This sequence joins TRBV7-3 and TRBJ2-3; maybe TRBD2 (6 bases). The CDR3 is 14 amino acids. Per germline, CDR1 SGHTA and CDR2 FQGTGA.

This clonotype was counted only a few times. The V call is TRBV29-1, the J call TRBJ2-7, with TRBD1 identical over 8 bases. Trimming removed 2 bases from V and 5 bases from J; junction bases left unmatched: 11. The V gene's germline CDR1 is SQVTM and CDR2 ANQGSEA. CDR3 length: 15 residues. CDR3 residues: CSVERSTGGSDEQYF. In DNA, the CDR3 is TGCAGCGTTGAACGCAGCACAGGGGGGTCTGACGAGCAGTACTTC.

This clonotype was observed at least ten times. CDR3 loop: CASSSAGGEQFF. CDR3 nucleotide sequence: TGTGCCAGCAGTTCGGCGGGGGGGGAGCAGTTCTTC. This chain joins TRBV3-1 and TRBJ2-1, with 9 bases that match TRBD2. CDR3 length: 12 amino acids. In germline, CDR1 is LGHDT, CDR2 YNNKEL (reference sequence). With V trimmed by 6 bases and J by 10 bases, 4 bases remained unmatched.

CDR3 DNA: TGTGCCAGCAGGAGGACTTCAGGGAACAATGAGCAGTTCTTC. Protein: CASRRTSGNNEQFF. The chain links TRBV6-6 to TRBJ2-1; D assignment may be TRBD1 or TRBD2 (5 bases each). Trimming took off 6 bases at V and 5 bases at J, with 14 bases between the two ends. The CDR3 is made up of 14 amino acids. The germline V gene has CDR1 MNHNY and CDR2 SVGAGI (reference sequence).

J is TRBJ2-3 and V is TRBV5-1; 14 nucleotides agree with TRBD2. CDR3 length: 14 residues. Germline assignment: CDR1 SGHRS and CDR2 YFSETQ. V lost 9 bases to trimming and J lost 6 bases; unmatched junction nucleotides: 6. CDR3 protein: CATRLAGGYDTQYF. CDR3 DNA: TGCGCCACCCGACTAGCGGGAGGGTATGATACGCAGTATTTT.

This clonotype appeared a single time. The chain carries TRBV29-1 and TRBJ1-1; 9 positions agree with TRBD1. CDR1 and CDR2 from the germline V gene are SQVTM and ANQGSEA. Trimming took 8 bases from V and 6 from J; bases not matched to a gene: 13. This CDR3 comprises 14 residues. The CDR3 reads CSLFFPGQGPEAFF. CDR3 bases: TGCAGCCTTTTCTTCCCGGGACAGGGACCTGAAGCTTTCTTT. Based on the CDR3 plus reference TRBV29-1 and TRBJ1-1, the full variable domain is SAVISQKPSRDICQRGTSLTIQCQVDSQVTMMFWYRQQPGQSLTLIATANQGSEATYESGFVIDKFPISRPNLTFSTLTVSNMSPEDSSIYLCSLFFPGQGPEAFFGQGTRLTVV.

This chain joins TRBV25-1 and TRBJ2-7; possible D gene TRBD1, 5 bases. The CDR3 sequence is 16 residues long. V gave up 2 bases and J gave up 3 bases, with 17 bases separating them. The germline V gene has CDR1 MGHDK and CDR2 SYGVNS. The DNA for the CDR3 is TGTGCCAGCAGTGAAATGTGGCCGGACATCTTCTACGAGCAGTACTTC. It yields the protein CASSEMWPDIFYEQYF.

This clonotype was counted many times. This chain uses TRBV5-1 with TRBJ2-3; D may correspond to TRBD1 or TRBD2 (5 bases each). The CDR3 runs to 14 residues. Trimming left V 4 bases short and J 4 bases short, with 13 bases between. Germline assignment: CDR1 SGHRS and CDR2 YFSETQ. The CDR3 is CASSPGPGADTQYF. CDR3 in DNA: TGCGCCAGCAGCCCGGGACCCGGAGCAGATACGCAGTATTTT.

This clonotype was detected only once. Mismatch with germline at one junction end may stem from a read error. This chain uses TRBV6-1 with TRBJ2-7; D is perhaps TRBD1 (5 bases). Germline values: CDR1 MNHNS, CDR2 SASEGT. This CDR3 spans 14 amino acids. The CDR3 spells CVSRPTDLSYEQYF. CDR3 DNA: TGTGTCAGCAGACCGACAGATCTCTCCTACGAGCAGTACTTC.

The rearrangement uses TRBV20-1 and TRBJ1-1; 7 bases align to TRBD1. The CDR3 length is 22 residues. Looked up from germline, CDR1 is DFQATT and CDR2 is SNEGSKA (reference sequence). V was clipped by 0 bases and J by 0 bases; unmatched bases: 25. The CDR3 bases are TGCAGTGCTAGAGATCCCGCAGACTTAGGGACAGAAGGAGACTTCATGAACACTGAAGCTTTCTTT. Protein sequence: CSARDPADLGTEGDFMNTEAFF.

In DNA, the CDR3 is TGTGCCAGCAGATCTGGGTTGAGCGGGAGCCACCCGGACATTCAGTACTTC. Translated: CASRSGLSGSHPDIQYF. The J gene is TRBJ2-4, the V gene TRBV5-5; the match to TRBD2 covers 8 bases. V trimming: 5 bases; J trimming: 8 bases; junction bases outside the gene matches: 18. The CDR3 runs to 17 residues. Germline V gives CDR1 SGHKS, CDR2 YYEKEE (reference sequence).

The V gene is TRBV20-1, the J gene TRBJ2-3, with D perhaps matching TRBD2 (5 bases). The CDR3 contains 14 residues. Trimming shortened V by 8 bases and J by 2 bases, and 17 bases separated the two germline ends. CDR1 is DFQATT and CDR2 is SNEGSKA in the germline V gene (reference sequence). As DNA, the CDR3 is TGCAGTCATAAACTCGAGACTAACACAGATACGCAGTATTTT. Translation: CSHKLETNTDTQYF.

A word on this clonotype: Given a much more abundant clone one base away, this may be a read error. V is TRBV5-5 and J is TRBJ1-2; perhaps TRBD1 as D (6 bases). The CDR3 is 13 residues long. Trimming took off 4 bases at V and 2 bases at J, with 9 bases between the two ends. Per the germline V gene, CDR1 is SGHKS and CDR2 is YYEKEE (reference sequence). As DNA, the CDR3 is TGTGCCAGCAGCGACGGACAGAACTATGGCTACACCTTC. It specifies CASSDGQNYGYTF.

This clonotype was observed a few times. The chain couples TRBV20-1 to TRBJ2-5; D ambiguous. CDR3 length: 13 amino acids. Looked up from germline, CDR1 is DFQATT and CDR2 is SNEGSKA (reference sequence). Trimming stripped 0 bases from V and 5 bases from J, with 10 bases between. CDR3 region: CSARDGVGETQYF. The CDR3 DNA sequence: TGCAGTGCTAGAGATGGCGTGGGCGAGACCCAGTACTTC.

This clonotype was seen more than once but under ten times. This chain connects TRBV7-9 to TRBJ1-4, with a possible D match to TRBD1 (5 bases). CDR3 length: 14 residues. Germline V gene sequence: CDR1 SEHNR, CDR2 FQNEAQ (reference sequence). The V end lost 8 bases, the J end lost 5 bases, and 15 bases lay between the germline ends. The CDR3 DNA reads TGTGCCAGCTTGGGGGAAGGATTGAATGAAAAACTGTTTTTT. Translation: CASLGEGLNEKLFF.

On this clonotype: Compared with germline, one end of the junction differs, possibly owing to a read error. This chain connects TRBV7-2 to TRBJ2-4; D is perhaps TRBD2 (6 bases). Germline V gene sequence: CDR1 SGHTA, CDR2 FQGNSA. The CDR3 covers 17 residues. CDR3 nucleotide sequence: TGTGTCAGCAGCTTAGCGAACGGGGGAAGGGCCAAAAACATTCAGTACTTC. It translates to CVSSLANGGRAKNIQYF.

Worth noting for this clonotype: One end of the junction is discordant with germline, which a read error may explain. The V call is TRBV28, the J call TRBJ1-5; D call uncertain. The V gene's germline CDR1 is MDHEN and CDR2 SYDVKM. CDR3 length: 12 residues. The CDR3 nucleotides read TGTGCCAGCAGTTTGTCTGTTCAGCCTCAGCATTTT. It specifies CASSLSVQPQHF. The whole variable domain, filled in from reference TRBV28 and TRBJ1-5, reads DVKVTQSSRYLVKRTGEKVFLECVQDMDHENMFWYRQDPGLGLRLIYFSYDVKMKEKGDIPEGYSVSREKKERFSLILESASTNQTSMYLCASSLSVQPQHFGDGTRLSIL.